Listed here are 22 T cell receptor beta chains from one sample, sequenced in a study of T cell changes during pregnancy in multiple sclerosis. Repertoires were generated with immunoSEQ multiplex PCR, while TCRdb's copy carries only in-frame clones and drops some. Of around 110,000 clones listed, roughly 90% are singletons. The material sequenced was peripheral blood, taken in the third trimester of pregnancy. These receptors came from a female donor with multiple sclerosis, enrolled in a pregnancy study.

The CDR3 here is CASSEQGIEDREQYF. CDR3 DNA: TGTGCCAGCAGCGAACAGGGGATCGAGGACCGCGAGCAGTACTTC. The V and J genes are TRBV5-6 and TRBJ2-7; 7 bases are a match to TRBD1. The V gene end was trimmed by 4 bases and the J gene end by 6 bases; junction bases not matched to a gene: 13. The CDR3 has 15 amino acids. Germline CDR1 SGHDT, CDR2 YYEEEE. Variable domain in full (rest from reference TRBV5-6 and TRBJ2-7): DAGVTQSPTHLIKTRGQQVTLRCSPKSGHDTVSWYQQALGQGPQFIFQYYEEEERQRGNFPDRFSGHQFPNYSSELNVNALLLGDSALYLCASSEQGIEDREQYFGPGTRLTVT.

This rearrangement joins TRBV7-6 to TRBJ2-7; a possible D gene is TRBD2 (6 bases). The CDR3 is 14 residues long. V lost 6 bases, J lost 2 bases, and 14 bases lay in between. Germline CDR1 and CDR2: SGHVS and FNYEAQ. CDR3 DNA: TGTGCCAGCAGTCCCGCCGGGGGACCCTACGAGCAGTACTTC. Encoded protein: CASSPAGGPYEQYF.

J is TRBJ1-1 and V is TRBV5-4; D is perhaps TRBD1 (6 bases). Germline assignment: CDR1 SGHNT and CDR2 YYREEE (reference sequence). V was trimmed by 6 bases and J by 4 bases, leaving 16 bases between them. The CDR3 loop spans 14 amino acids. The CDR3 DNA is TGTGCCAGCAACTCCAGGGGCGTGGGCACTGAAGCTTTCTTT. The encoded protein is CASNSRGVGTEAFF.

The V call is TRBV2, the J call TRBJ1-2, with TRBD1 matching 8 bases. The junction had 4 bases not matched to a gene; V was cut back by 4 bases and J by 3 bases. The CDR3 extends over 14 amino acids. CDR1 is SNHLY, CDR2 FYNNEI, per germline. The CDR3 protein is CASSGDRSDYGYTF. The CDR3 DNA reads TGTGCCAGCAGTGGGGACAGGTCTGACTATGGCTACACCTTC.

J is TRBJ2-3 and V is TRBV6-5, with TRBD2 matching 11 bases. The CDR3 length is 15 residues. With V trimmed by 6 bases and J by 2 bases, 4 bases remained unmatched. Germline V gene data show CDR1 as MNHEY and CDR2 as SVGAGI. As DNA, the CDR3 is TGTGCCAGCAGCCGACTAGCGGGATACACAGATACGCAGTATTTT. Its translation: CASSRLAGYTDTQYF.

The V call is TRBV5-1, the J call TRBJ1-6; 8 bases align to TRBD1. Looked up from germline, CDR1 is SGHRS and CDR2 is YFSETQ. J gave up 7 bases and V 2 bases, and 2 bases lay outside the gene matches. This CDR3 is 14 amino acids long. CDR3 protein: CASSFRDRNSPLHF. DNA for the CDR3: TGCGCCAGCAGCTTCCGGGACAGGAATTCACCCCTCCACTTT.

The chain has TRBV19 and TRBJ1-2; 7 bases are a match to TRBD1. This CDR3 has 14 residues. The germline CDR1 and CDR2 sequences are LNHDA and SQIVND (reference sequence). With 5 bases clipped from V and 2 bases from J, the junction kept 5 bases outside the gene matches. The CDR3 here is CASSRDSPNYGYTF. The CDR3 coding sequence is TGTGCCAGTAGTCGGGACAGTCCGAACTATGGCTACACCTTC. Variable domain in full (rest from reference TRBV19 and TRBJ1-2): DGGITQSPKYLFRKEGQNVTLSCEQNLNHDAMYWYRQDPGQGLRLIYYSQIVNDFQKGDIAEGYSVSREKKESFPLTVTSAQKNPTAFYLCASSRDSPNYGYTFGSGTRLTVV.

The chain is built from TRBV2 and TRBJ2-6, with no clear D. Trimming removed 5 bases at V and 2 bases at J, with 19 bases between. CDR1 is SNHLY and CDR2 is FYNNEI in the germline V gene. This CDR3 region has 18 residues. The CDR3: CASSNRQDIITGANVLTF. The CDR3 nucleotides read TGTGCCAGCAGTAATAGGCAGGATATTATTACTGGGGCCAACGTCCTGACTTTC.

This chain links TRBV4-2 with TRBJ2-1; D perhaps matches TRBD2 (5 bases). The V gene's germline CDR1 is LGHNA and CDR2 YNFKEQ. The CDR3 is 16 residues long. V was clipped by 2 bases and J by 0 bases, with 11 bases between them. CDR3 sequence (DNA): TGTGCCAGCAGCCAACAAACTAGGAGCTCCTACAATGAGCAGTTCTTC. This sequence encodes CASSQQTRSSYNEQFF.

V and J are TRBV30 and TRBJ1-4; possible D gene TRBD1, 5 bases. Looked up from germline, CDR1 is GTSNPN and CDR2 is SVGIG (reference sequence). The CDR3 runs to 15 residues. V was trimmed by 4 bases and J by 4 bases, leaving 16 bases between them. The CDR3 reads CAWTPGGGLNEKLFF. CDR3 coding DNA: TGTGCCTGGACGCCCGGTGGGGGACTTAATGAAAAACTGTTTTTT.

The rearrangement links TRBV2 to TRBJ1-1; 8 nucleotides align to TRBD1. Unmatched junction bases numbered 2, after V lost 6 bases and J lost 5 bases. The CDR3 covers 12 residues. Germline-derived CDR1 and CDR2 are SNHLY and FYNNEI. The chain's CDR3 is CASSRQGTEAFF. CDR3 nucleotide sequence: TGTGCCAGCAGCCGACAGGGGACTGAAGCTTTCTTT.

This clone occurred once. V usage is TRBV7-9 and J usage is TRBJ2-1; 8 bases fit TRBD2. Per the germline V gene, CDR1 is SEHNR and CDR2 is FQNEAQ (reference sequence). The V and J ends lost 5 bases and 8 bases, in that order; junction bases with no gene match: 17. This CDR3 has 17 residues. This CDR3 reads CASSPRSQRELVHEQFF. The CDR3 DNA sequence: TGTGCCAGCAGCCCCAGATCACAGCGGGAGCTTGTCCATGAGCAGTTCTTC.

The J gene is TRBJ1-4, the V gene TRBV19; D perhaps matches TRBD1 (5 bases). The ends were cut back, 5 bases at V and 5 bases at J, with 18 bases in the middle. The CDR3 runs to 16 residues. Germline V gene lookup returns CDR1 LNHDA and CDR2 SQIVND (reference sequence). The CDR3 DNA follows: TGTGCCAGTAGTTTCAAGCGGGGCAGAGAAAATGAAAAACTGTTTTTT. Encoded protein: CASSFKRGRENEKLFF. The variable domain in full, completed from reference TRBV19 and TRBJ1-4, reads DGGITQSPKYLFRKEGQNVTLSCEQNLNHDAMYWYRQDPGQGLRLIYYSQIVNDFQKGDIAEGYSVSREKKESFPLTVTSAQKNPTAFYLCASSFKRGRENEKLFFGSGTQLSVL.

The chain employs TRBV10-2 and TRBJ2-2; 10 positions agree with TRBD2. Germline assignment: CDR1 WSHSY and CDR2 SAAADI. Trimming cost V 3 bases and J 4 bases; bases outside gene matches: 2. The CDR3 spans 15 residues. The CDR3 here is CASSELAGSTGELFF. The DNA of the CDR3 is TGCGCCAGCAGTGAACTAGCGGGGAGCACCGGGGAGCTGTTTTTT.

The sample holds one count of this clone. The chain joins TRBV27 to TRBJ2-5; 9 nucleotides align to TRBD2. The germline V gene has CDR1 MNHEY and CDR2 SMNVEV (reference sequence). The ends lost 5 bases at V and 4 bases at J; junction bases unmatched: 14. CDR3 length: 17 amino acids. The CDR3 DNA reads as TGTGCCAGCAGTCCTCATCCTAGCGGGACTGGGCGAGAGACCCAGTACTTC. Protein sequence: CASSPHPSGTGRETQYF.

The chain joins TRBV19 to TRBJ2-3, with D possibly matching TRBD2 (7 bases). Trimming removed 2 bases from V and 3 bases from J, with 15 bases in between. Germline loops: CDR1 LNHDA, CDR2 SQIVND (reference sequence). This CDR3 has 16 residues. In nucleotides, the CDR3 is TGTGCCAGTAGTATAAGTGGGGGGGCAGGAACAGATACGCAGTATTTT. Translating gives CASSISGGAGTDTQYF.

The CDR3 sequence is CAISNRGDTEAFF. The CDR3 DNA reads TGTGCCATCAGTAACAGGGGCGACACTGAAGCTTTCTTT. The rearrangement links TRBV10-3 to TRBJ1-1, with 7 nucleotides matching TRBD1. Unmatched junction bases numbered 3, after V lost 5 bases and J lost 3 bases. Germline V gives CDR1 ENHRY, CDR2 SYGVKD. This CDR3 is built from 13 residues.

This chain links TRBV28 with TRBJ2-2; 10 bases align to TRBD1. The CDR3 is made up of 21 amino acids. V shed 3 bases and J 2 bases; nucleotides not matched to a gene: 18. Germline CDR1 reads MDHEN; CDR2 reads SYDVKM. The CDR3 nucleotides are TGTGCCAGCAGTTTTCGAGGTTTTTCTTATGGGACAGGGGCCAACACCGGGGAGCTGTTTTTT. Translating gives CASSFRGFSYGTGANTGELFF.

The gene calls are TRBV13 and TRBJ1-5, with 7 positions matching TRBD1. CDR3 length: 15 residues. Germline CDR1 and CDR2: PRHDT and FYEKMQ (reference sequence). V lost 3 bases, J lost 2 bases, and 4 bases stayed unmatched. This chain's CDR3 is CASSFRQGGNQPQHF. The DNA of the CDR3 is TGTGCCAGCAGCTTCCGACAGGGAGGCAATCAGCCCCAGCATTTT.

The CDR3 loop is CASSPGTGGNTGELFF. CDR3 bases: TGTGCCAGCTCCCCTGGGACAGGGGGTAACACCGGGGAGCTGTTTTTT. This chain connects TRBV18 to TRBJ2-2; 11 bases are shared with TRBD1. The length of the CDR3 is 16 residues. Germline loops: CDR1 KGHSH, CDR2 LQKENI. The ends lost 6 bases at V and 2 bases at J; junction bases unmatched: 5.

CDR3 region: CASSQYAIETGALNTEAFF. The CDR3 nucleotides read TGTGCCAGCAGTCAATACGCGATCGAAACAGGGGCCCTGAACACTGAAGCTTTCTTT. V gene TRBV2 combines with J gene TRBJ1-1; 7 nucleotides match TRBD1. Germline V CDR1 and CDR2: SNHLY, FYNNEI. The CDR3 is 19 residues long. V gave up 5 bases and J gave up 0 bases; unmatched junction bases: 18.

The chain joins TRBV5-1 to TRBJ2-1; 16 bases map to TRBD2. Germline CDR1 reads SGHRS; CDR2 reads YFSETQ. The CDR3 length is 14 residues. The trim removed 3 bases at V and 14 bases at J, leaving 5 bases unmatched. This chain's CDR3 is CASSWGLAGGQEFF. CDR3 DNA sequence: TGCGCCAGCAGCTGGGGACTAGCGGGGGGGCAGGAGTTCTTC.